Sequencing of this TCR beta chain was carried out in a study of neurological immune-mediated disorders (dated by TCRdb to about 2019). For the wider study: Peripheral blood TCR-beta repertoires from patients with HTLV-I-associated myelopathy (HAM/TSP), patients with multiple sclerosis, and healthy controls were compared in the study using UMI-based sequencing. Of the approximately 70 subjects in the cohort, around 15 were HAM/TSP patients, 34 were multiple sclerosis patients, and 20 were healthy controls. Longitudinal HAM/TSP and healthy donors had 3 time-points each (3-40 month intervals). Longitudinal samples, technical triplicates and paired sorted CD4+ and CD8+ T-cell subsets, alongside PBMC samples, were included among the approximately 98 TCR-beta libraries. Overall results and qualifications from the work: Expanded clones from different subjects shared no identical CDR3 amino acid sequences, which suggests that TCR-beta repertoires were private in all groups. TCR clonal expansion was greatest in HAM/TSP patients and smallest in MS patients, who ranked below even healthy controls.

This clonotype was counted at least ten times. The antigen it recognizes is unknown. No base-level quality is on record; no much larger clone is a single base apart. V is cut by 4 bases and J by 1 base, and the space between the germline ends is 4 bases. According to the germline V gene (reference sequence), CDR1 reads DFQATT and CDR2 reads SNEGSKA. The CDR3 has 11 amino acids, counting the end cysteine and phenylalanine. The retained sequence is limited to the CDR3, 33 bases, with the frame set at the first base. The time point label on this specimen signifies: longitudinal time-point 1 (baseline). Blood bank volunteers in Maryland, USA served as the healthy controls. For unsorted PBMC libraries, 2 million PBMCs were used after storage in RNAlater at -80 degrees C until RNA extraction. Peripheral blood was subjected to Ficoll-Hypaque density gradient centrifugation to isolate PBMCs, which were then cryopreserved in liquid nitrogen.

cDNA was synthesized by template-switch 5'RACE using a primer carrying a 10-nucleotide random unique molecular identifier by which each TCR transcript was tagged. Over 170 million TCR-beta sequences, covering 15-18 subjects, were produced in each sequencing run. The RNeasy kit was used for extraction of total RNA. The KAPA Real-time Library Amplification kit was used to amplify TCR-beta VDJ regions with primers targeting the TCR constant region and the 5'RACE anchor. Sample indexes and Illumina adaptors were added in a first PCR, after which library yield was increased in a second PCR. After purification with Ampure beads, the TCR product of roughly 650 bp was size-selected on a 2% E-gel SizeSelection system. Before pooling, library quality was assessed on a Bioanalyzer, concentration was determined with Qubit, and library quantification was performed with the Kapa Library Quantification kit. An Illumina HiSeq 2500 sequenced the libraries paired-end 2 x 150 bp. To increase sequence diversity, roughly 24-31% phiX was spiked into each library pool. Concerning the study's data processing: Quality-filtered reads were processed with the UMI-based MiGEC pipeline, and over 85% of raw TCR sequences were removed by the MiGEC pipeline during error correction. IMGT germline references were used for alignment of VDJ genes, and clonotypes were defined by a unique CDR3 amino acid sequence together with V-J genes. Clonal expansion, Shannon diversity and CDR3 relatedness were evaluated with VDJtools (CalcPairwiseDistances, ClusterSamples), while phylogenetic trees were built in CLCbio workbench. A clone was classed as expanded if it had 8 or more unique UMIs, a cutoff based on coefficient-of-variation modelling across technical triplicates. TCRdb itself trimmed the public reads at Q25 with fastp, ran MiXCR and retained productive beta chains. Records with the same CDR3 protein are collapsed into one entry carrying the most frequent genes and DNA. TCRdb, rather than the study authors, made the V and J calls. For this sample there are tens of thousands of distinct CDR3 sequences; about 9.1% appear just once. The ten largest make up more than 1.5% of the sample.

This clonotype originated in a woman between 35 and 50 years old in good health. In this chain, TRBV20-1 is recombined with TRBJ1-1; a confident D gene designation cannot be given. Sequencing used PBMCs. The nucleotide sequence reads TGCAGTGCTACCGGGAACACTGAAGCTTTCTTT. Its protein reads: CSATGNTEAFF.